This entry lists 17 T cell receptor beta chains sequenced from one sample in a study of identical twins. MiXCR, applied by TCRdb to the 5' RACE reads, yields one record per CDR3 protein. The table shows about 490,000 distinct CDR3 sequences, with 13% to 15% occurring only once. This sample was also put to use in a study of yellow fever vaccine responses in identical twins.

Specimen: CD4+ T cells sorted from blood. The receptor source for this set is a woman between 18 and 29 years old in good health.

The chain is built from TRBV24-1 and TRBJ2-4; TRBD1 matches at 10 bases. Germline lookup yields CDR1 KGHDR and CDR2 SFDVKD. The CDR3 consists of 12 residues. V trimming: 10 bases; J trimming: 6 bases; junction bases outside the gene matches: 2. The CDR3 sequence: CATRDRGNIQYF. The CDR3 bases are TGTGCCACACGGGACAGGGGAAACATTCAGTACTTC.

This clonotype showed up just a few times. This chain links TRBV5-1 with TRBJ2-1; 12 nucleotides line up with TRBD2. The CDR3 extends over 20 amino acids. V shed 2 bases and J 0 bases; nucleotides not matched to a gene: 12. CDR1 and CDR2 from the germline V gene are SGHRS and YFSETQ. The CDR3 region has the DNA TGCGCCAGCAGCTTTCAAGGACTAGCGGGACGATTAGGCTCCTACAATGAGCAGTTCTTC. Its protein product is CASSFQGLAGRLGSYNEQFF.

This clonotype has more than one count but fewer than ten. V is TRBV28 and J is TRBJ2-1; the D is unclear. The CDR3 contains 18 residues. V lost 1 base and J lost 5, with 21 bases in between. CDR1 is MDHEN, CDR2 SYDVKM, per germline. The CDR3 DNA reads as TGTGCCAGCAGTTTATTTCGATCCCCTACCGACCTTGACAATGAGCAGTTCTTC. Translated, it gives CASSLFRSPTDLDNEQFF.

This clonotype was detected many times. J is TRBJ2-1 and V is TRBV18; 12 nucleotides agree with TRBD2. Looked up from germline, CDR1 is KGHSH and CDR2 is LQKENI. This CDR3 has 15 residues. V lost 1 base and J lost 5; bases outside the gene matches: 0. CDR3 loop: CASSPRLAGDNEQFF. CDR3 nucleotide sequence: TGTGCCAGCTCACCACGACTAGCGGGGGACAATGAGCAGTTCTTC.

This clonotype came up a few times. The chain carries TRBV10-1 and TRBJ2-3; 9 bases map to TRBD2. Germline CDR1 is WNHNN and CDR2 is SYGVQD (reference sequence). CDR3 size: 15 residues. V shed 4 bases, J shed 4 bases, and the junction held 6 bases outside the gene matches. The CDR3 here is CASSGIAGVADTQYF. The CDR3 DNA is TGCGCCAGCAGTGGAATAGCGGGAGTTGCAGATACGCAGTATTTT.

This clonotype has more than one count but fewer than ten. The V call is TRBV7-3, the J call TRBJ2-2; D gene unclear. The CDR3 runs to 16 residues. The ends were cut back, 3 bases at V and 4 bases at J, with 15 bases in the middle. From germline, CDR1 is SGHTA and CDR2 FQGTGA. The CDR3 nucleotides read TGTGCCAGCAGCTTCCTAGAAGGAATGGGCACCGGGGAGCTGTTTTTT. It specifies CASSFLEGMGTGELFF.

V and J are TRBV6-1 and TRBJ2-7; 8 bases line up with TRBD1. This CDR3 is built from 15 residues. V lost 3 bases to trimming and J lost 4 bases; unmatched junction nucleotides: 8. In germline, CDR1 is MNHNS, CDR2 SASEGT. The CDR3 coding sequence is TGTGCCAGCAGTGAGGTCGGGACAGGCGTGTACGAGCAGTACTTC. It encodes CASSEVGTGVYEQYF.

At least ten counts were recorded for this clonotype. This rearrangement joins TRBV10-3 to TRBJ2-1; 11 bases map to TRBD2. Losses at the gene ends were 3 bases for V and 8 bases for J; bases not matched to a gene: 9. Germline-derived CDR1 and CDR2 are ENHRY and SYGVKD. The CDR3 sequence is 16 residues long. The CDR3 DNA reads TGTGCCATCAGTGACTCGGGACTAGCGGTTGGCTATGAGCAGTTCTTC. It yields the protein CAISDSGLAVGYEQFF.

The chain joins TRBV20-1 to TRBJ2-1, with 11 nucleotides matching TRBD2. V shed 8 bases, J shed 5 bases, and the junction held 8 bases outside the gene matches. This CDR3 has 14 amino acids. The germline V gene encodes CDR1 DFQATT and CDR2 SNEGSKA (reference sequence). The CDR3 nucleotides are TGCAGTCCGAAACTAGCGGGGGCCCACAATGAGCAGTTCTTC. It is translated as CSPKLAGAHNEQFF.

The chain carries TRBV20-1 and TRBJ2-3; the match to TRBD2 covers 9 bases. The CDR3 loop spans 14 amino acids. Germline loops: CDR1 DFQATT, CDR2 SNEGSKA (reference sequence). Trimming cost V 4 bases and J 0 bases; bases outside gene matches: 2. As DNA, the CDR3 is TGCAGTGCTAACCTAGCGGGGAGCACAGATACGCAGTATTTT. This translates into CSANLAGSTDTQYF.

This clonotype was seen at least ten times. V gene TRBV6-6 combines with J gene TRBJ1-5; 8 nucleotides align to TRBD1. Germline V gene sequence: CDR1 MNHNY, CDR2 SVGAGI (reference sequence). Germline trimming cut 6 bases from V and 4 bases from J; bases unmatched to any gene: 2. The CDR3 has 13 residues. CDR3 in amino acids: CASSRGPNQPQHF. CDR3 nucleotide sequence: TGTGCCAGCAGCAGGGGGCCGAATCAGCCCCAGCATTTT.

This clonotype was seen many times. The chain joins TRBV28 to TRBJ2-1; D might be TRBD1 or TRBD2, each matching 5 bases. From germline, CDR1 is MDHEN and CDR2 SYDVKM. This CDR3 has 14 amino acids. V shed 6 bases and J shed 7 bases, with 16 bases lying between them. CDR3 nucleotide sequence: TGTGCCAGCAGGCCTCCCCGGGGACCGAATGAGCAGTTCTTC. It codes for CASRPPRGPNEQFF.

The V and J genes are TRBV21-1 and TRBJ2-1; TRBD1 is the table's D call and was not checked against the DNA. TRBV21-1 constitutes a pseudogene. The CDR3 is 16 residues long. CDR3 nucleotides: TGTGCCAGCACCCTTCCCCCGGGGGGTCCCAACAATGAGCAGTTCTTC. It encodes CASTLPPGGPNNEQFF.

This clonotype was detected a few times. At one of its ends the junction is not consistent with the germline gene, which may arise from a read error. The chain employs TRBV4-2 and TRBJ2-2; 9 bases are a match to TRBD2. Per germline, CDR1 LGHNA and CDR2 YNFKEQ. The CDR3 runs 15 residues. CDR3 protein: CASSQGLAHTGELFF. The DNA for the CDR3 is TGTGCCAGCAGTCAAGGACTAGCGCACACCGGGGAGCTGTTTTTT.

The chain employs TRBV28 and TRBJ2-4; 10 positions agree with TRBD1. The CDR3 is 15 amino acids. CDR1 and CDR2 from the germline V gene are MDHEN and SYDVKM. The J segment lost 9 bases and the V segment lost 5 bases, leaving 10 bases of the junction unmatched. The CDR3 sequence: CASSTRGTGVSIQYF. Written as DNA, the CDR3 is TGTGCCAGCAGTACCCGCGGGACAGGGGTCAGCATTCAGTACTTC.

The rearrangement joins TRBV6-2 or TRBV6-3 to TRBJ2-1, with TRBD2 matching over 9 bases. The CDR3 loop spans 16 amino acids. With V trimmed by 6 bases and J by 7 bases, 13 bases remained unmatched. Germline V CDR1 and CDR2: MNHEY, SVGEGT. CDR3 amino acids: CASSRGVAGVDNEQFF. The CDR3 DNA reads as TGTGCCAGCAGCCGAGGGGTAGCGGGAGTAGATAATGAGCAGTTCTTC.

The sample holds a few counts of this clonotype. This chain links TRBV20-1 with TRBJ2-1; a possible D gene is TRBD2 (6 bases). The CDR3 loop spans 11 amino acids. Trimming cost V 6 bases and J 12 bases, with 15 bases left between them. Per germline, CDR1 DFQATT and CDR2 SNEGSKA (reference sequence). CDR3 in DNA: TGCAGTGCCTTTGGGACTTTCACGCAGTTCTTC. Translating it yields CSAFGTFTQFF.